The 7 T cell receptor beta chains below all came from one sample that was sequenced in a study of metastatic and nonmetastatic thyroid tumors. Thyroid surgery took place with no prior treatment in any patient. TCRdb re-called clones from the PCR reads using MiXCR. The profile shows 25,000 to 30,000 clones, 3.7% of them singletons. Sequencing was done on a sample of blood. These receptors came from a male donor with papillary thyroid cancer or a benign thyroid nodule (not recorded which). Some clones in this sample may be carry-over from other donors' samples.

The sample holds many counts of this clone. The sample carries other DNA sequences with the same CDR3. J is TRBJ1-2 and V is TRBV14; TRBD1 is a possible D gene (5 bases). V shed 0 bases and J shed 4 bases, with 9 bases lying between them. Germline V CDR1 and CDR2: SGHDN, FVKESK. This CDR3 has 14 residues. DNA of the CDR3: TGTGCCAGCAGCCAAGATCAGGGAATCTATGGCTACACCTTC. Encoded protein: CASSQDQGIYGYTF.

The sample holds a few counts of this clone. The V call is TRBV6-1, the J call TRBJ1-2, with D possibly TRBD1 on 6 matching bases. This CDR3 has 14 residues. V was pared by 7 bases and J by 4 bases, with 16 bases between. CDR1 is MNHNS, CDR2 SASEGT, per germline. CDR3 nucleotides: TGTGCCAGCACCAACGGGGGCCCAAGCTATGGCTACACCTTC. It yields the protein CASTNGGPSYGYTF.

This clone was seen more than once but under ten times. DNA of the CDR3: TGTGCCAGCAGTCGCCGTTTGGCTAGCGGGAGGATAGGGGACAACTACGAGCAGTACTTC. Translating gives CASSRRLASGRIGDNYEQYF. The V gene is TRBV6-1, the J gene TRBJ2-7; TRBD2 agrees at 11 bases. V gave up 5 bases and J gave up 3 bases; unmatched junction bases: 21. Germline values: CDR1 MNHNS, CDR2 SASEGT. The CDR3 runs to 20 residues.

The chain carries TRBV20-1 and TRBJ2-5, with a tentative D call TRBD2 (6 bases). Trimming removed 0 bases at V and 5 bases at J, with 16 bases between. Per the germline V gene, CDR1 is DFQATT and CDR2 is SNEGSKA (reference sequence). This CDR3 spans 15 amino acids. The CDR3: CSARDLGPSAETQYF. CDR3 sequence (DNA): TGCAGTGCTAGAGATTTGGGCCCTAGCGCGGAGACCCAGTACTTC.

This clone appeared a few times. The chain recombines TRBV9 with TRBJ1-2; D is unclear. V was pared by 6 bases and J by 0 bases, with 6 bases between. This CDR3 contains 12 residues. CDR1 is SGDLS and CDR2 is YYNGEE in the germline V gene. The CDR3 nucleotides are TGTGCCAGCAAGGGAGCTAACTATGGCTACACCTTC. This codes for CASKGANYGYTF.

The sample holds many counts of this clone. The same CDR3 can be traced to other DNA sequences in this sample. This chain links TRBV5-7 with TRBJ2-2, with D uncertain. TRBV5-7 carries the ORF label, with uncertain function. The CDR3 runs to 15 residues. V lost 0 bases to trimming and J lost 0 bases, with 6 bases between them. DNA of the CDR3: TGTGCCAGCAGCTTGGAGACGTCGAACACCGGGGAGCTGTTTTTT. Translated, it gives CASSLETSNTGELFF.

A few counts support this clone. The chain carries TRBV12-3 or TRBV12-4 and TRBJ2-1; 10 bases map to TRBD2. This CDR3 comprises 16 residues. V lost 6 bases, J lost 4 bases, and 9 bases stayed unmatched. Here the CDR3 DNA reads TGTGCCAGCAGCCCGAGCGGGAGGGTGGTATACAATGAGCAGTTCTTC. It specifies CASSPSGRVVYNEQFF.